This T cell receptor (beta chain) was retrieved from a study of T cells after yellow fever vaccination. Study-level findings and limits: Peaking on day 5 versus 15, the secondary response was faster but weaker. Shared CD4/CD8 clonotypes were a small share, likely from convergent recombination.

CDR3 length: 14 amino acids. Germline loops: CDR1 MDHEN, CDR2 SYDVKM. Between the trimmed V and J ends, which lost 6 bases and 5 bases, there was a span of 16 bases. Note on this clonotype: Its antigen is unidentified.

Template switching with 5'RACE generated the TCR cDNA and added a universal primer site and UMIs. TCRdb re-analysed the 5' RACE reads in MiXCR, keeping a single row per CDR3 protein. The repertoire holds some 550,000 distinct CDR3 sequences, less than 20% seen once, with roughly an eighth in the top ten. The sequence came from a man aged 30-40 years who received the YFV17D yellow fever vaccine. The rearrangement uses TRBV28 and TRBJ2-5; D is unclear. Sequencing used PBMCs, obtained 15 days after the yellow fever booster vaccination. CDR3 nucleotides: TGTGCCAGCAGCTTCGGAACCCTAGGGGAGACCCAGTACTTC. This codes for CASSFGTLGETQYF.